Below are 12 T cell receptor beta chains sequenced from a single sample in a study of blood T cell repertoires in COVID-19. The method was immunoSEQ multiplex PCR; TCRdb's version includes in-frame clones alone and lacks a portion of them. The table includes under 350,000 clones, 75% to 95% detected once. The specimen sequenced was peripheral blood. The receptor source for this set is a woman younger than 45 with COVID-19, enrolled during active disease.

In this sample, this clone turned up once. The CDR3 loop is CASSVWGQGVETQYF. In nucleotides, the CDR3 is TGTGCCAGCAGCGTATGGGGACAGGGGGTAGAGACCCAGTACTTC. J is TRBJ2-5 and V is TRBV9; 11 bases agree with TRBD1. The CDR3 sequence is 15 residues long. Germline V gene lookup returns CDR1 SGDLS and CDR2 YYNGEE. Trimming at V came to 1 base and at J to 4 bases, leaving 3 bases not matched to a gene.

The V gene is TRBV27, the J gene TRBJ2-7; 12 bases line up with TRBD1. The CDR3 covers 20 residues. The V gene's germline CDR1 is MNHEY and CDR2 SMNVEV (reference sequence). V lost 4 bases, J lost 5 bases, and 21 bases stayed unmatched. The CDR3 bases are TGTGCCAGCAGTTCCCCTGGGACAGGGGGCGGCCTAGCGGGGCAGGACGAGCAGTACTTC. This encodes CASSSPGTGGGLAGQDEQYF.

A remark on this clone: This sample includes further DNA sequences coding for the same CDR3. V is TRBV25-1 and J is TRBJ2-3; 7 nucleotides align to TRBD2. The J segment lost 0 bases and the V segment lost 0 bases, leaving 3 bases of the junction unmatched. Germline V gives CDR1 MGHDK, CDR2 SYGVNS. This CDR3 contains 16 residues. The CDR3 region is CASSEYSGRSTDTQYF. The CDR3 nucleotides read TGTGCCAGCAGTGAATATAGCGGGCGTAGCACAGATACGCAGTATTTT.

The chain couples TRBV4-1 to TRBJ2-7, with 9 bases lining up with TRBD2. Looked up from germline, CDR1 is MGHRA and CDR2 is YSYEKL. CDR3 size: 15 residues. V lost 1 base to trimming and J lost 3 bases; unmatched junction nucleotides: 4. CDR3 bases: TGCGCCAGCAGCCAAGTGGCGGGAGGGATCTACGAGCAGTACTTC. Translating it yields CASSQVAGGIYEQYF.

The V and J genes are TRBV27 and TRBJ2-5; D call uncertain. Germline V gene data show CDR1 as MNHEY and CDR2 as SMNVEV (reference sequence). Trimming left V 4 bases short and J 4 bases short, with 4 bases between. The CDR3 spans 11 residues. The CDR3 nucleotides read TGTGCCAGCAGTTCCAGAGAGACCCAGTACTTC. Encoded protein: CASSSRETQYF.

The CDR3 DNA reads TGTGCCAGCGGGGCGGGAGGGGTAGATACGCAGTATTTT. Its protein is CASGAGGVDTQYF. The chain couples TRBV6-5 to TRBJ2-3; 9 bases fit TRBD2. V trimming: 8 bases; J trimming: 5 bases; junction bases outside the gene matches: 5. Germline V lookup: CDR1 MNHEY, CDR2 SVGAGI. The CDR3 sequence is 13 residues long.

This clone was found once. The chain carries TRBV6-6 and TRBJ2-6; D is unclear. The CDR3 runs 11 residues. Per the germline V gene, CDR1 is MNHNY and CDR2 is SVGAGI (reference sequence). The V and J ends lost 10 bases and 2 bases respectively, with 3 bases between them. CDR3 sequence: CATTGANVLTF. CDR3 DNA: TGTGCCACCACTGGGGCCAACGTCCTGACTTTC.

The CDR3 DNA reads TGCGCCAGCAGCTCCCCGGGACTAGCGGCCAATGAGCAGTTCTTC. This sequence encodes CASSSPGLAANEQFF. The gene calls are TRBV5-1 and TRBJ2-1; 11 positions match TRBD2. The CDR3 contains 15 residues. The germline V gene encodes CDR1 SGHRS and CDR2 YFSETQ. V was pared by 3 bases and J by 6 bases, with 5 bases of the junction left unmatched.

This rearrangement joins TRBV28 to TRBJ2-2; 15 nucleotides match TRBD2. This CDR3 is built from 17 residues. Germline CDR1 reads MDHEN; CDR2 reads SYDVKM. Trimming removed 6 bases from V and 3 bases from J; junction bases left unmatched: 5. This CDR3 is CASSGLAGGPDTGELFF. The CDR3 bases are TGTGCCAGCAGCGGACTAGCGGGAGGGCCGGACACCGGGGAGCTGTTTTTT.

The chain carries TRBV18 and TRBJ2-5; a weak D match, TRBD2 (5 bases). The CDR3 has 16 residues. The germline V gene encodes CDR1 KGHSH and CDR2 LQKENI. Between the trimmed V and J ends, which lost 1 base and 2 bases, there was a span of 14 bases. The CDR3 DNA follows: TGTGCCAGCTCACCACTCGGAACGAGCGGACAAGAGACCCAGTACTTC. Translation gives CASSPLGTSGQETQYF.

CDR3 region: CASSQDLGTLYNEQFF. DNA for the CDR3: TGCGCCAGCAGCCAAGATCTGGGGACACTATACAATGAGCAGTTCTTC. The chain employs TRBV4-1 and TRBJ2-1; maybe TRBD1 (6 bases). CDR3 length equals 16 residues. V lost 0 bases and J 4 bases, leaving 13 bases between the germline ends. Germline assignment: CDR1 MGHRA and CDR2 YSYEKL.

This clone was observed a few times. The chain is built from TRBV7-8 and TRBJ2-6; 8 nucleotides agree with TRBD2. This CDR3 has 18 residues. CDR1 is SGHVS, CDR2 FQNEAQ, per germline. With 4 bases clipped from V and 0 bases from J, the junction kept 8 bases outside the gene matches. The CDR3 DNA reads TGTGCCAGCAGCTCCACGGGACTAGACTTCTCTGGGGCCAACGTCCTGACTTTC. It is translated as CASSSTGLDFSGANVLTF.